These 15 T cell receptor beta chains were all obtained from the same sample, sequenced in a study of blood T cells in healthy people across ages. PCR was performed a second time for about 7 to 11 cycles using a sample-barcoded 5' primer and a J-beta primer mix. TCRdb itself ran the 5' RACE reads through MiXCR, one entry per CDR3 protein. In the table there are 1.2 million to 1.5 million distinct CDR3 sequences, about 43% of which are singletons. Sequencing was done on a sample of blood. These receptors originate from a woman aged 18-30 years in good health.

The CDR3 DNA sequence: TGCGCCAGCAGTGTCCTCCCCCGAGAGCAGTACTTC. Translation gives CASSVLPREQYF. This sequence joins TRBV10-1 and TRBJ2-5; D is unresolved. The CDR3 length is 12 residues. V lost 4 bases and J lost 11, with 14 bases in between. The germline V gene has CDR1 WNHNN and CDR2 SYGVQD (reference sequence).

The chain couples TRBV10-3 to TRBJ1-2, with 12 bases lining up with TRBD1. This CDR3 is built from 15 residues. V was clipped by 8 bases and J by 5 bases; unmatched bases: 9. CDR1 and CDR2 (germline): ENHRY, SYGVKD. The CDR3 sequence: CAIGGGTGGAYGYTF. CDR3 nucleotides: TGTGCCATCGGGGGGGGGACAGGGGGCGCGTATGGCTACACCTTC.

This clonotype occurred a few times. The chain is built from TRBV4-2 and TRBJ1-2, with 8 positions matching TRBD1. This CDR3 spans 16 amino acids. J was trimmed by 6 bases and V by 0 bases; bases with no gene match: 9. The V gene's germline CDR1 is LGHNA and CDR2 YNFKEQ. The CDR3 nucleotides are TGTGCCAGCAGCCAAGACCCCCTGACAGGGGTTGATGGCTACACCTTC. Translation: CASSQDPLTGVDGYTF.

This sequence joins TRBV15 and TRBJ2-4; 13 bases align to TRBD2. The CDR3 is 15 residues long. Per the germline V gene, CDR1 is LNHNV and CDR2 is YYDKDF (reference sequence). With 3 bases clipped from V and 15 bases from J, the junction kept 11 bases outside the gene matches. Here the CDR3 DNA reads TGTGCCACCAGCAGGACCGGGACTAGCGGGACGGATCGGTACTTC. This translates into CATSRTGTSGTDRYF.

The V call is TRBV7-2, the J call TRBJ2-1; perhaps TRBD2 as D (6 bases). Trimming left V 1 base short and J 4 bases short, with 14 bases between. In germline, CDR1 is SGHTA, CDR2 FQGNSA. There are 16 residues in the CDR3. CDR3 in DNA: TGTGCCAGCAGCTTAGGGGGAGGCAGTGCATACAATGAGCAGTTCTTC. Amino acid sequence: CASSLGGGSAYNEQFF.

V is TRBV20-1 and J is TRBJ1-2; TRBD1 aligns across 12 bases. The junction had 5 bases not matched to a gene; V was cut back by 5 bases and J by 7 bases. The germline gives CDR1 DFQATT, CDR2 SNEGSKA (reference sequence). The CDR3 length is 13 residues. CDR3 residues: CSAGTGGSFGYTF. CDR3 bases: TGCAGTGCTGGGACAGGGGGCAGTTTTGGCTACACCTTC.

With regard to this clonotype: This clone may be a read error of a much larger clone one base away. The V gene is TRBV29-1, the J gene TRBJ2-3; D is undetermined. Germline lookup yields CDR1 SQVTM and CDR2 ANQGSEA. The CDR3 spans 11 residues. The CDR3 DNA reads as TGCAGCGCTGAAGTGGCCGATACGCAGTATTTT. Translating it yields CSAEVADTQYF.

This clonotype occurred once. The gene calls are TRBV20-1 and TRBJ2-7; 12 positions match TRBD2. Germline lookup yields CDR1 DFQATT and CDR2 SNEGSKA (reference sequence). The CDR3 is made up of 15 amino acids. V shed 4 bases and J 7 bases; nucleotides not matched to a gene: 11. The CDR3 DNA reads as TGCAGTGCTACCCCCACTAGCGGGAGGCTAGATGAGCAGTACTTC. It encodes CSATPTSGRLDEQYF.

The chain combines TRBV27 with TRBJ2-4, with 11 bases fitting TRBD2. The tail of the sequence fits TRBJ2-7 better, so the J call may be wrong. Germline assignment: CDR1 MNHEY and CDR2 SMNVEV (reference sequence). The length of the CDR3 is 15 residues. The CDR3 reads CASSYTSGRLDEQYF. The CDR3 DNA sequence: TGTGCCAGCAGTTACACTAGCGGGAGATTGGACGAGCAGTACTTC.

This chain connects TRBV7-2 to TRBJ1-1; D might be TRBD1 (5 bases). Trimming took 4 bases from V and 6 from J, leaving 12 bases between them. The germline V gene encodes CDR1 SGHTA and CDR2 FQGNSA. This CDR3 spans 13 amino acids. The CDR3 loop is CASSWGPGAEAFF. The CDR3 DNA reads TGTGCCAGCAGCTGGGGCCCGGGCGCTGAAGCTTTCTTT.

This clonotype has only a few counts. The chain combines TRBV29-1 with TRBJ2-7; tentatively, D is TRBD2 (6 bases). The CDR3 contains 14 residues. Germline values: CDR1 SQVTM, CDR2 ANQGSEA. Between the trimmed V and J ends, which lost 6 bases and 5 bases, there was a span of 20 bases. CDR3 nucleotides: TGCAGCGTCTTCGGGGACTCCCTGAGAAACGAGCAGTACTTC. This encodes CSVFGDSLRNEQYF.

V usage is TRBV3-1 and J usage is TRBJ2-5; D gene uncertain. This CDR3 is built from 13 residues. V was cut by 7 bases and J by 1 base, with 10 bases left in between. Looked up from germline, CDR1 is LGHDT and CDR2 is YNNKEL (reference sequence). The CDR3 nucleotides are TGTGCCAGCATGCGACGGACCCAAGAGACCCAGTACTTC. It encodes CASMRRTQETQYF.

A few counts support this clonotype. This chain joins TRBV2 and TRBJ2-2; unclear D gene. V lost 7 bases to trimming and J lost 8 bases, with 14 bases between them. This CDR3 is 13 amino acids long. CDR1 is SNHLY and CDR2 is FYNNEI in the germline V gene. The CDR3 spells CASTPRSGGELFF. The CDR3 DNA reads TGTGCCAGCACCCCGCGGTCGGGTGGGGAGCTGTTTTTT.

This clonotype was detected many times. The chain uses TRBV20-1 and TRBJ2-7; no clear D. Germline V gene sequence: CDR1 DFQATT, CDR2 SNEGSKA (reference sequence). V was clipped by 3 bases and J by 0 bases, with 6 bases between them. The CDR3 extends over 12 amino acids. DNA for the CDR3: TGCAGTGCTAGGGCCAACTCCTACGAGCAGTACTTC. This sequence encodes CSARANSYEQYF.

The V and J genes are TRBV28 and TRBJ1-4; D call uncertain. CDR1 is MDHEN and CDR2 is SYDVKM in the germline V gene. The V end was cut by 5 bases, the J end by 2 bases, with 15 bases between. CDR3 size: 16 residues. The CDR3 nucleotides read TGTGCCAGCAGTCCTGGACCTCGACGCACTAATGAAAAACTGTTTTTT. Residues: CASSPGPRRTNEKLFF.